This T cell receptor (beta chain) emerged from a study of response to subunit inactivated influenza vaccine. General study points: After each seasonal influenza vaccination, few new T cells are recruited, the authors suggested.

TCRdb used MiXCR to reprocess the RT-PCR reads, holding one entry per CDR3 protein. The sample holds about 160,000 distinct CDR3 sequences, approximately 10% seen once. The length of the CDR3 is 14 residues. The ends were cut back, 5 bases at V and 5 bases at J, with 15 bases in the middle. Turning to this clonotype: What it binds is unknown.

Sequencing was performed on non-naive T cells sorted from PBMCs, taken roughly 48 days after vaccination. The genes are TRBV12-3 or TRBV12-4 and TRBJ1-1; D not resolved. The receptor was derived from a man in his fifties or sixties who received an inactivated influenza vaccine. The CDR3 nucleotides are TGTGCCAGCAGTGCTGACTTAGGCAGGACTGAAGCTTTCTTT. It specifies CASSADLGRTEAFF.